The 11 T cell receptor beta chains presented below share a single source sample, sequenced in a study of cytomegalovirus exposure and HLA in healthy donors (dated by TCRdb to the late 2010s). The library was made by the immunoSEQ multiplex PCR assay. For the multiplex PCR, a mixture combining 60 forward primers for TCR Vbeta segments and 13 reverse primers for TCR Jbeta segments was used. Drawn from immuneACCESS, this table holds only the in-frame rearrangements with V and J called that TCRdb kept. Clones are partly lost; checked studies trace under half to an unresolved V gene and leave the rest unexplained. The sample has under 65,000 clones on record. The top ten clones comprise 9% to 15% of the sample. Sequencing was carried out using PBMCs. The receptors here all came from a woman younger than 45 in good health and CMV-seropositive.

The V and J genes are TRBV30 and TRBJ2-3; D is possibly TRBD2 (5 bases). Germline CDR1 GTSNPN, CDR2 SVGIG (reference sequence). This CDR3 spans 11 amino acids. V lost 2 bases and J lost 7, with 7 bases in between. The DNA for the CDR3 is TGTGCCTGGAGTCCGGGGAATACGCAGTATTTT. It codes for CAWSPGNTQYF.

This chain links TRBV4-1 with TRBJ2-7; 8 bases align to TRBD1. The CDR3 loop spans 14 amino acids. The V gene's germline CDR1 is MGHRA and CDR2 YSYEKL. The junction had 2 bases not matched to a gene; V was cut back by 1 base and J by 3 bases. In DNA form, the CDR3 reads TGCGCCAGCAGCCAAGCAGGGGGCCTCTACGAGCAGTACTTC. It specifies CASSQAGGLYEQYF.

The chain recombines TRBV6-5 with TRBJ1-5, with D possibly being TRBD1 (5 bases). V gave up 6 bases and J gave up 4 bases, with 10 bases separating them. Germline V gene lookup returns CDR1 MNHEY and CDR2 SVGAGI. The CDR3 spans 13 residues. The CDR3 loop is CASRGHGNQPQHF. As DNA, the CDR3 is TGTGCCAGCAGGGGGCATGGTAATCAGCCCCAGCATTTT.

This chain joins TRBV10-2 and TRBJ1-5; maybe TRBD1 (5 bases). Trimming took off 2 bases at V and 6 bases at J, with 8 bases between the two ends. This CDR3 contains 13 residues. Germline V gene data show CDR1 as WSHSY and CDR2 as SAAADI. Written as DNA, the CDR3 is TGCGCCAGCAGTGAGGGGGCGCGTCAGCCCCAGCATTTT. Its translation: CASSEGARQPQHF.

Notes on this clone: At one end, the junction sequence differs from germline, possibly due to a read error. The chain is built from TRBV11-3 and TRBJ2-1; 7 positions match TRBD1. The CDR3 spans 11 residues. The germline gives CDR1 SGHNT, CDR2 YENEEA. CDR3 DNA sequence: TGTGCCAGAAGCTCGGACAGGACTGAGTTCTTC. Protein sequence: CARSSDRTEFF.

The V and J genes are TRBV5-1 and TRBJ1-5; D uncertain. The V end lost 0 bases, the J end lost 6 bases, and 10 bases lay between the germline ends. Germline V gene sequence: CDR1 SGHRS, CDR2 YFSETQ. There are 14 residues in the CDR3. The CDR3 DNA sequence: TGCGCCAGCAGCTTGGTGGGAGGAGGTCAGCCCCAGCATTTT. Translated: CASSLVGGGQPQHF.

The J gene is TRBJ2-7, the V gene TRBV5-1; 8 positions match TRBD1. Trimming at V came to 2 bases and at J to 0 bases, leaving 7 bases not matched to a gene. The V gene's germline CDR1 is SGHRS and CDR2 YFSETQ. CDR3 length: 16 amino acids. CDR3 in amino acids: CASSFWQGAISYEQYF. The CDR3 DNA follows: TGCGCCAGCAGCTTCTGGCAGGGGGCTATCTCCTACGAGCAGTACTTC.

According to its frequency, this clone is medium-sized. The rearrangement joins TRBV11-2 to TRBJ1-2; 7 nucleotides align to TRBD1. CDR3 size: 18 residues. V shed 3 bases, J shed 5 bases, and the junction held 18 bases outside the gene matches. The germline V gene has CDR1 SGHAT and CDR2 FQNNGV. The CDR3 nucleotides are TGTGCCAGCAGCTTCCGAGGGACAGTTTCCCTCCCGGGATATGGCTACACCTTC. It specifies CASSFRGTVSLPGYGYTF.

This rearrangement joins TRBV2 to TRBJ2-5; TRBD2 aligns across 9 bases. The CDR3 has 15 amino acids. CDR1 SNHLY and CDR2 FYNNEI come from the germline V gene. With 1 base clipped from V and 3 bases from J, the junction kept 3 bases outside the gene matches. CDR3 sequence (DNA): TGTGCCAGCAGTGAAGAAGCTAGCGGGGAAGAGACCCAGTACTTC. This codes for CASSEEASGEETQYF.

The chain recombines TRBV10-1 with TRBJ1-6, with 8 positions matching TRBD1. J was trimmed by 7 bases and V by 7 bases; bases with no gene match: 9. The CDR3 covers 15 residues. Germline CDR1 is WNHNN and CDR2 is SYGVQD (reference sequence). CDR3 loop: CASITDRGLNSPLHF. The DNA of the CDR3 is TGCGCCAGCATTACCGACAGGGGCCTAAATTCACCCCTCCACTTT.

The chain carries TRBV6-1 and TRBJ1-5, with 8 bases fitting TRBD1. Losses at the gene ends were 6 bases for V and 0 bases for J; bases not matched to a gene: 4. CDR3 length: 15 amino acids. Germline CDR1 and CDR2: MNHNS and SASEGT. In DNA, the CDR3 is TGTGCCAGCAGGACAGGGGCTTATAGCAATCAGCCCCAGCATTTT. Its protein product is CASRTGAYSNQPQHF.